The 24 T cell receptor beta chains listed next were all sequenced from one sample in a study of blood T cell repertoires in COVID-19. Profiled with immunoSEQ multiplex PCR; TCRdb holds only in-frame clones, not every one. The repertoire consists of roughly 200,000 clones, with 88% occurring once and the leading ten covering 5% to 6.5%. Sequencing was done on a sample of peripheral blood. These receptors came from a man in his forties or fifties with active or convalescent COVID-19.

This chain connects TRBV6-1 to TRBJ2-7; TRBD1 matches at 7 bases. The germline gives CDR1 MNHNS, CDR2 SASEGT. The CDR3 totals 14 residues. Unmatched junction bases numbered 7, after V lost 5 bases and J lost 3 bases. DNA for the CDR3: TGTGCCAGCAGTACCGGGACAGCTAACTACGAGCAGTACTTC. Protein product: CASSTGTANYEQYF.

CDR3 sequence reads: CASSEETQYF. The CDR3 DNA sequence: TGTGCCAGCAGCGAAGAGACCCAGTACTTC. This chain uses TRBV6-5 with TRBJ2-5; D is unresolved. V lost 6 bases and J 3 bases, leaving 2 bases between the germline ends. The CDR3 has 10 amino acids. Looked up from germline, CDR1 is MNHEY and CDR2 is SVGAGI.

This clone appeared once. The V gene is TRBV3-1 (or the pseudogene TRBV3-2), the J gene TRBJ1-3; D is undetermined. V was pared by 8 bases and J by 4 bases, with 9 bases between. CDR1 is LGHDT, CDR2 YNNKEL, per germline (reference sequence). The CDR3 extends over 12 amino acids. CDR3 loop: CASLSHGNTIYF. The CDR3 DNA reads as TGTGCCAGCCTTTCACACGGAAACACCATATATTTT.

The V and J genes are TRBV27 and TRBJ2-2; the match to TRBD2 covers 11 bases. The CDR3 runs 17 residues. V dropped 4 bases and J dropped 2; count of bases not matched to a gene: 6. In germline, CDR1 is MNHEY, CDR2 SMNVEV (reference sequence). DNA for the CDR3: TGTGCCAGCAGTTCCCCGGGACTAGCGGTAAACACCGGGGAGCTGTTTTTT. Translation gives CASSSPGLAVNTGELFF.

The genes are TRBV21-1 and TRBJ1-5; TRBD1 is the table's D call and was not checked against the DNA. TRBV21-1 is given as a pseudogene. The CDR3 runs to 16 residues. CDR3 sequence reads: CASSRTRQGCSQPQHF. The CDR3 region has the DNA TGTGCCAGCAGCAGAACGAGGCAGGGCTGCAGCCAGCCCCAGCATTTT.

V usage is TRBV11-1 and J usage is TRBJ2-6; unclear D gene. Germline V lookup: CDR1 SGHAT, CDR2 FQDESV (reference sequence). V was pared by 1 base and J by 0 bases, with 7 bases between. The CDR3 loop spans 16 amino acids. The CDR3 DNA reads TGTGCCAGCAGCTTAGGGTGGAGCTCTGGGGCCAACGTCCTGACTTTC. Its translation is CASSLGWSSGANVLTF.

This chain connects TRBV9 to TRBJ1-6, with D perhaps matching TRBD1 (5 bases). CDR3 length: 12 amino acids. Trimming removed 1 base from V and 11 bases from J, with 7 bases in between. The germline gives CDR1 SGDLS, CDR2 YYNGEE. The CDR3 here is CASSVLGAPLHF. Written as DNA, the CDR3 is TGTGCCAGCAGCGTACTAGGGGCACCCCTCCACTTT. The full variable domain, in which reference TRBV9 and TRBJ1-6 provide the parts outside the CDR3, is DSGVTQTPKHLITATGQRVTLRCSPRSGDLSVYWYQQSLDQGLQFLIQYYNGEERAKGNILERFSAQQFPDLHSELNLSSLELGDSALYFCASSVLGAPLHFGNGTRLTVT.

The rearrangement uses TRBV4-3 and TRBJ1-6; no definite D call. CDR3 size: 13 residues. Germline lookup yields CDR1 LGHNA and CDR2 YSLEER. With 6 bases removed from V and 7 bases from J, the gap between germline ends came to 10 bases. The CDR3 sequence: CASSLTGNSPLHF. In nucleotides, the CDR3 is TGCGCCAGCAGTTTAACCGGGAATTCACCCCTCCACTTT.

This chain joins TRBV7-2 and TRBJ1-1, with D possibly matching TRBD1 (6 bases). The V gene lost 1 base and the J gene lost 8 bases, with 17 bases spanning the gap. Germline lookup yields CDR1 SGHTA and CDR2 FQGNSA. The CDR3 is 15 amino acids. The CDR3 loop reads CASSLGGGGAREAFF. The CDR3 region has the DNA TGTGCCAGCAGCTTAGGCGGCGGGGGGGCGAGGGAAGCTTTCTTT.

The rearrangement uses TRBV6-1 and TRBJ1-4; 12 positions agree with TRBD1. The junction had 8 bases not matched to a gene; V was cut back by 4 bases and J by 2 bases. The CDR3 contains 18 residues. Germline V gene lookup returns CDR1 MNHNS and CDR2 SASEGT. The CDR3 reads CASSGDRGPWKTNEKLFF. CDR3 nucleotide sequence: TGTGCCAGCAGTGGGGACAGGGGGCCATGGAAGACTAATGAAAAACTGTTTTTT.

CDR3 in DNA: TGTGCCAGTAGTCCGGGGGATAGCAATCAGCCCCAGCATTTT. Protein: CASSPGDSNQPQHF. The genes are TRBV19 and TRBJ1-5, with D maybe TRBD1 (5 bases). V lost 5 bases to trimming and J lost 0 bases, with 8 bases between them. This CDR3 is 14 amino acids long. Germline V CDR1 and CDR2: LNHDA, SQIVND (reference sequence). Variable domain in full (rest from reference TRBV19 and TRBJ1-5): DGGITQSPKYLFRKEGQNVTLSCEQNLNHDAMYWYRQDPGQGLRLIYYSQIVNDFQKGDIAEGYSVSREKKESFPLTVTSAQKNPTAFYLCASSPGDSNQPQHFGDGTRLSIL.

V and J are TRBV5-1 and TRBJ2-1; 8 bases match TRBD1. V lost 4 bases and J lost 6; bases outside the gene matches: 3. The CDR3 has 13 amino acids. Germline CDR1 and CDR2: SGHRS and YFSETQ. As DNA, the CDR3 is TGCGCCAGCAGCCTAGGACAGGGCAATGAGCAGTTCTTC. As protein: CASSLGQGNEQFF.

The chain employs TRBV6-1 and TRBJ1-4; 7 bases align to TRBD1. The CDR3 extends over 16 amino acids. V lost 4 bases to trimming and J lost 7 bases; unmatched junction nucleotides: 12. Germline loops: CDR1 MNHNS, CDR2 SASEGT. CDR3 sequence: CASSVQPGAGGEKLFF. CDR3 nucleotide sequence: TGTGCCAGCAGTGTCCAGCCGGGAGCAGGGGGTGAAAAACTGTTTTTT.

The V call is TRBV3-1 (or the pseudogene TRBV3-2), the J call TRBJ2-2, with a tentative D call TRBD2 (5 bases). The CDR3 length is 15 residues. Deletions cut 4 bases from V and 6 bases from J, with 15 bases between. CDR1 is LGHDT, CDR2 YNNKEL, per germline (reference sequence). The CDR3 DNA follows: TGTGCCAGCAGCCCGCTAGGGCGGGCCCCCGGGGAGCTGTTTTTT. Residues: CASSPLGRAPGELFF.

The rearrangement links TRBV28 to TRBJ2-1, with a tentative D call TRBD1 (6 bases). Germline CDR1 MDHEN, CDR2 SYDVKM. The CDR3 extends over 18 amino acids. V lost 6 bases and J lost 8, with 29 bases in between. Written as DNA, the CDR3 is TGTGCCAGCAGCCAGGGAATAGGGGGTCGGACGATAATCCATGAGCAGTTCTTC. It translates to CASSQGIGGRTIIHEQFF.

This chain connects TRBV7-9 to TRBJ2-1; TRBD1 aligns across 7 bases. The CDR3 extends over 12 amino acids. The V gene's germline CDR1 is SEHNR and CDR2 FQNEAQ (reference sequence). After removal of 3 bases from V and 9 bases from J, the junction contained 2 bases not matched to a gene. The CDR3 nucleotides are TGTGCCAGCAGCTTGACAGGGTCTGAGCAGTTCTTC. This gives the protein CASSLTGSEQFF.

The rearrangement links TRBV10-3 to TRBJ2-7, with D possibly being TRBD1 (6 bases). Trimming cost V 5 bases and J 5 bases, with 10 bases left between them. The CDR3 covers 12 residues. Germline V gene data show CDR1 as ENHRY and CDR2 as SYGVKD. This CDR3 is CAISWDKDEQYF. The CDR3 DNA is TGTGCCATCAGTTGGGACAAGGACGAGCAGTACTTC.

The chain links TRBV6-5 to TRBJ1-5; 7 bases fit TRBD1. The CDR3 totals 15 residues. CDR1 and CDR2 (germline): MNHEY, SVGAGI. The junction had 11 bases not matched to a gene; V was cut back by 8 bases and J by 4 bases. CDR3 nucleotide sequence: TGTGCCAGCCCCCCGGACAGGTTCTCAAATCAGCCCCAGCATTTT. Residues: CASPPDRFSNQPQHF.

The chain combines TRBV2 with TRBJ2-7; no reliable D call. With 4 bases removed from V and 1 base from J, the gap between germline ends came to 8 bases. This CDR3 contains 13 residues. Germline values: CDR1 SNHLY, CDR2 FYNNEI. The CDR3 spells CASSAPSSYEQYF. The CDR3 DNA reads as TGTGCCAGCAGTGCGCCCAGTTCCTACGAGCAGTACTTC.

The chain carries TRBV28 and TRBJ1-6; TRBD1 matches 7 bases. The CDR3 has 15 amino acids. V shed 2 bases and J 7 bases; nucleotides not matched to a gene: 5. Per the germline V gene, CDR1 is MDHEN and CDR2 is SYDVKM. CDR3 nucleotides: TGTGCCAGCAGTTTAGGCAGGGGGTTGAATTCACCCCTCCACTTT. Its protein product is CASSLGRGLNSPLHF.

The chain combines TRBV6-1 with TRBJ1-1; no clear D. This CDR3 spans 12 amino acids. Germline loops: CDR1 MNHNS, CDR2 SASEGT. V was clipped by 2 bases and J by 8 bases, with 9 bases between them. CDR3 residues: CASSEQLMEAFF. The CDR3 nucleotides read TGTGCCAGCAGTGAACAGTTGATGGAAGCTTTCTTT.

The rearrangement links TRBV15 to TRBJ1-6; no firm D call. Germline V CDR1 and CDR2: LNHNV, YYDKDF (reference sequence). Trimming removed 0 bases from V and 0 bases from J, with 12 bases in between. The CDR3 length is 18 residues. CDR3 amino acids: CATSRDIPSSSYNSPLHF. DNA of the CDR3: TGTGCCACCAGCAGAGATATCCCATCCAGCTCCTATAATTCACCCCTCCACTTT.

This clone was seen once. The CDR3 DNA sequence: TGTGCCAGCAGCGAGAGCGGGGCGATCACAGATACGCAGTATTTT. Translation: CASSESGAITDTQYF. V usage is TRBV11-2 and J usage is TRBJ2-3; 7 positions agree with TRBD2. Trimming took 5 bases from V and 2 from J; bases not matched to a gene: 7. CDR3 size: 15 residues. From germline, CDR1 is SGHAT and CDR2 FQNNGV.

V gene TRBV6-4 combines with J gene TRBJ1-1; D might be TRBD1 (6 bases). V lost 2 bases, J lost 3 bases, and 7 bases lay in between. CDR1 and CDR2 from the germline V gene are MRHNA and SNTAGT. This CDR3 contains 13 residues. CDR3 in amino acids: CASSDNRDTEAFF. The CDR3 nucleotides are TGTGCCAGCAGTGACAACAGGGACACTGAAGCTTTCTTT.